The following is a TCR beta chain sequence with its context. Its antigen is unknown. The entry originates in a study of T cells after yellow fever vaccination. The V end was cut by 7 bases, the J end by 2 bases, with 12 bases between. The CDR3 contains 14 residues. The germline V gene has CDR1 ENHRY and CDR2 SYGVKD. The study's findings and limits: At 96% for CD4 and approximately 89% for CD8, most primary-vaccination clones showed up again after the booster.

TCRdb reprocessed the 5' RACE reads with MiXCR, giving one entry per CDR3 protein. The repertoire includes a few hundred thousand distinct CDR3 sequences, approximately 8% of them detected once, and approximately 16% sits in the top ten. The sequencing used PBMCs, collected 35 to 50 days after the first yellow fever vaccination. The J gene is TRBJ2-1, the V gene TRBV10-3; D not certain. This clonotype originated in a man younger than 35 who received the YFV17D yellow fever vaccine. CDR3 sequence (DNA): TGTGCCATCAAGGACCGGATCGCCTACAATGAGCAGTTCTTC. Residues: CAIKDRIAYNEQFF.